Listed below are T cell receptor beta chains from one sample, sequenced in a study of blood T cell repertoires in COVID-19. Method: immunoSEQ multiplex PCR; TCRdb's copy keeps in-frame clones and lacks some. The profile covers fewer than 200,000 clones, with around 77% appearing a single time and approximately 7% taken by the ten largest. Sequencing was carried out using peripheral blood. These receptors all stem from a man aged 65-85 years with active or convalescent COVID-19. The CDR3 runs from the conserved cysteine through the conserved F or W. Fields, in order: V gene, CDR3 protein.

>TRBV3-1/TRBV3-2
CASSQTPGGSYNEQFF
>TRBV5-4
CASSAQREGGDTQYF
>TRBV6-2/TRBV6-3
CASSSPSDRVPSRPQHF
>TRBV11-2
CASSLSSDQPQHF
>TRBV7-2
CASSSAGDGTGELFF
>TRBV7-2
CASTYPGSPSYEQYF
>TRBV6-4
CASSEEIFNYGYTF
>TRBV7-9
CASSLTGSTDTQYF
>TRBV9
CASSATSRDTIYF
>TRBV10-1
CASRRQGERAFHEQYF
>TRBV7-2
CASSLGPGPKSNEQFF
>TRBV11-2
CASSLVGGYTDTQYF
>TRBV9
CASSFGTGVGTGELFF
>TRBV6-1
CASSDAGGFQETQYF
>TRBV11-2
CASSSRLAGAAEQYF
>TRBV2
CASSRDNQPQHF
>TRBV5-1
CASSLSQGGSNEQFF
>TRBV7-9
CASSLGAGEGNYGYTF
>TRBV29-1
CSVAGATNEKLFF
>TRBV11-2
CASSFTSGLSSETQYF
>TRBV6-1
CASSERQVNTEAFF
>TRBV19
CASSQAGYEQFF
>TRBV6-5
CATTQGVSGYGYTF
>TRBV2
CASSGTGNQPQHF
>TRBV7-9
CASSLNRVGTEAFF
>TRBV29-1
CSFRDRGPTDTQYF
>TRBV12-3/TRBV12-4
CASSFSSTYGYTF
>TRBV4-2
CASSQVAVRTSGSHEQYF
>TRBV5-1
CASSIQIPYEQYF
>TRBV23-1
CASSPGQGVAGETQYF
>TRBV11-2
CASSFSGGYPTDTQYF
>TRBV30
CAWSTRDRGISGANVLTF
>TRBV4-3
CASSQDLWGRGGYTF
>TRBV9
CASSVVQGAGEQFF
>TRBV19
CASRHRDSETQYF
>TRBV7-2
CASSLATGTVGSEPQHF
>TRBV19
CASRPTGTSWGAGYTF
>TRBV5-4
CASSVINSNSPLHF
>TRBV4-1
CASSQAGTPFPQYF
>TRBV4-2
CASSQDGHEQYF
>TRBV6-4
CASGYPQISNQPQHF
>TRBV18
CASSPPGGVRSYEQYF
>TRBV5-1
CASSDQGSGNTIYF
>TRBV5-1
CASSLSGVAEAFF
>TRBV7-9
CASSSQEGGEQYF
>TRBV6-5
CASAGTSGTYEQYF
>TRBV7-8
CASSLALRLAGARNEQFF
>TRBV20-1
CSAGPIETQYF
>TRBV19
CASSIRLPNTEAFF
>TRBV2
CASSETGALNEQFF
>TRBV5-1
CASRSGGLLNTEAFF
>TRBV7-2
CASSVQGSDTEAFF
>TRBV14
CASSKTGTSVYNEQFF
>TRBV29-1
CSVVPGHNTGELFF
>TRBV7-9
CASSLAQGSGYTF
>TRBV25-1
CASRGTGSVNIQYF
>TRBV7-9
CASSPIRGEAFF
>TRBV5-1
CASRETGGYGYTF
>TRBV10-1
CASSYSGEGAFF
>TRBV7-9
CASSPLAGGMETQYF